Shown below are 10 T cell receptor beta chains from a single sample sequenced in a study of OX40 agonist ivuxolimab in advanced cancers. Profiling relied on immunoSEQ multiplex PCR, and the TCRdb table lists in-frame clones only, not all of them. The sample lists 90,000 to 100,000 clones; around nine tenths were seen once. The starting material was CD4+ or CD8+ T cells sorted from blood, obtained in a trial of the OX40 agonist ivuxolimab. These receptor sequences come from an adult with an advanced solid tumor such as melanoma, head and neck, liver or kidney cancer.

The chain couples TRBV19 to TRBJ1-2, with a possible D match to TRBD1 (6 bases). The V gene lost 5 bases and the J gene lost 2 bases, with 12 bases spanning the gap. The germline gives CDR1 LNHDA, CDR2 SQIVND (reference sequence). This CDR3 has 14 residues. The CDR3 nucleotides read TGTGCCAGTAGTCCACAGGGCGTCAACTATGGCTACACCTTC. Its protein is CASSPQGVNYGYTF.

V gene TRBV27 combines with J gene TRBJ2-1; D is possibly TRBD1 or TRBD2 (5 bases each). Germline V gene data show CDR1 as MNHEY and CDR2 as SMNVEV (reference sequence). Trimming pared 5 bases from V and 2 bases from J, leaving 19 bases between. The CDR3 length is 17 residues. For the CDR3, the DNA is TGTGCCAGCAGTGGGGGTGCACAAACGCTTACCTACAATGAGCAGTTCTTC. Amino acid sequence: CASSGGAQTLTYNEQFF.

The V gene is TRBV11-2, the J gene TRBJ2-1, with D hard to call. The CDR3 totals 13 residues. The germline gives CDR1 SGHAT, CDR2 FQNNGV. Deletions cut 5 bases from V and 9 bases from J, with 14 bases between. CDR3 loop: CASSPGSSGEQFF. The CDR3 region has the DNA TGTGCCAGCAGCCCGGGCTCGTCGGGTGAGCAGTTCTTC.

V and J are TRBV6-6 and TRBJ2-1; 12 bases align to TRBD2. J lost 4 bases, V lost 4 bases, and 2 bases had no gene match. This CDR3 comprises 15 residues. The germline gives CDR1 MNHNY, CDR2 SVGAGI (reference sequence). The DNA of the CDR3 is TGTGCCAGCAGTTCCGGGACTAGCGGGTACAATGAGCAGTTCTTC. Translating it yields CASSSGTSGYNEQFF.

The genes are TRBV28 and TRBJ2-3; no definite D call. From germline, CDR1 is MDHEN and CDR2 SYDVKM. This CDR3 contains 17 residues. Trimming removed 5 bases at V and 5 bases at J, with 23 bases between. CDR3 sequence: CASSLLSGLPGGDTQYF. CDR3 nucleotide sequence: TGTGCCAGCAGTCTTTTGAGTGGTTTACCGGGTGGAGATACGCAGTATTTT. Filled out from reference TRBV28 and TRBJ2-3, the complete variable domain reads DVKVTQSSRYLVKRTGEKVFLECVQDMDHENMFWYRQDPGLGLRLIYFSYDVKMKEKGDIPEGYSVSREKKERFSLILESASTNQTSMYLCASSLLSGLPGGDTQYFGPGTRLTVL.

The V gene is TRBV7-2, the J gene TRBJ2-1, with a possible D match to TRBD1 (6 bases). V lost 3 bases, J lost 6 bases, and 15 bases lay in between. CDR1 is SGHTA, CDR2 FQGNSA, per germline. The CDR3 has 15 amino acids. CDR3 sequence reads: CASSFRGKGSNEQFF. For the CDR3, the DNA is TGTGCCAGCAGCTTCAGGGGTAAGGGCTCCAATGAGCAGTTCTTC.

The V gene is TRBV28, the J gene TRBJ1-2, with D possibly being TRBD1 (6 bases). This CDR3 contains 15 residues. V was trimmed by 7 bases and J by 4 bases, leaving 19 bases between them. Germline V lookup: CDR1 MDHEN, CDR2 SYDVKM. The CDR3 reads CASTAGGGKGYGYTF. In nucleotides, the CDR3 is TGTGCCAGCACCGCGGGAGGGGGGAAGGGCTATGGCTACACCTTC.

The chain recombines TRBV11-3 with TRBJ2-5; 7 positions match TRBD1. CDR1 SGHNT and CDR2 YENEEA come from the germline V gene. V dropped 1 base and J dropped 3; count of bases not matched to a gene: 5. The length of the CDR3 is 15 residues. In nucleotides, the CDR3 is TGTGCCAGCAGCTTAGGGACCGGGACAGAAGAGACCCAGTACTTC. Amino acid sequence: CASSLGTGTEETQYF.

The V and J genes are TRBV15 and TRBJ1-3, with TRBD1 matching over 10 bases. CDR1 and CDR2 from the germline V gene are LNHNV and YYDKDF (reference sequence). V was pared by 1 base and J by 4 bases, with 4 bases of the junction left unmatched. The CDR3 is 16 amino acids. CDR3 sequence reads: CATSRGGTGVGNTIYF. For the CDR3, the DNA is TGTGCCACCAGCAGAGGAGGGACAGGGGTAGGAAACACCATATATTTT.

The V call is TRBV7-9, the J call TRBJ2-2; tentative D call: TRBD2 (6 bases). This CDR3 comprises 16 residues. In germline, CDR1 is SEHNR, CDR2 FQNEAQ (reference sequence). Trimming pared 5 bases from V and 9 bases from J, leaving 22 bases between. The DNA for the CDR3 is TGTGCCAGCAGCGGTCGGGCACGGGGGAACCTCCGGGAGCTGTTTTTT. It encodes CASSGRARGNLRELFF.